The rows below give T cell receptor beta chains drawn from one sample of a study of PD-1 blockade in classical Hodgkin lymphoma. Assay: immunoSEQ multiplex PCR; the TCRdb copy retains only in-frame clones and omits some. Of about 93,000 clones listed, around 80% are singletons. The starting material was peripheral blood mononuclear cells (PBMCs), obtained before the fourth cycle of nivolumab. All receptors come from a human donor with classical Hodgkin lymphoma. Each CDR3 is given with its conserved first and last residue. The D gene is left open where the match is weak. Clone size, where shown, is once, few, many, or a class for clones that have expanded.

V gene,D gene,J gene,clone size,CDR3 protein,CDR3 DNA
TRBV11-3,NA,TRBJ2-2,NA,CASSLTGAGELFF,TGTGCCAGCAGCTTAACGGGAGCCGGGGAGCTGTTTTTT
TRBV7-2,NA,TRBJ1-1,NA,CASLRQPNTEAFF,TGTGCCAGCTTAAGGCAGCCGAACACTGAAGCTTTCTTT
TRBV25-1,TRBD2,TRBJ2-7,NA,CASSEGREATYEQYF,TGTGCCAGCAGTGAGGGGCGGGAGGCGACCTACGAGCAGTACTTC
TRBV2,TRBD1,TRBJ1-2,few,CASSPATGLDYGYTF,TGTGCCAGCAGTCCCGCGACAGGGCTCGACTATGGCTACACCTTC
TRBV5-5,NA,TRBJ1-4,NA,CASSLALRGGGEKLFF,TGTGCCAGCAGCTTGGCCCTTCGGGGAGGAGGTGAAAAACTGTTTTTT
TRBV6-5,NA,TRBJ1-3,NA,CASSYLRTGREDTIYF,TGTGCCAGCAGTTACCTTCGAACAGGGAGAGAAGACACCATATATTTT
TRBV5-1,NA,TRBJ1-5,NA,CASSLEGWGNQPQHF,TGCGCCAGCAGCTTGGAGGGATGGGGCAATCAGCCCCAGCATTTT
TRBV7-2,TRBD1,TRBJ1-1,NA,CASSLPGQGAPEAFF,TGTGCCAGCAGCCTTCCGGGACAGGGCGCTCCCGAAGCTTTCTTT
TRBV13,NA,TRBJ1-1,few,CASSLGGDTEAFF,TGTGCCAGCAGCTTAGGGGGGGACACTGAAGCTTTCTTT
TRBV10-1,TRBD1,TRBJ1-4,few,CASSGLTGGKLFF,TGCGCCAGCAGTGGCCTGACAGGGGGAAAACTGTTTTTT
TRBV19,NA,TRBJ1-2,NA,CASSNPPELYGYTF,TGTGCCAGTAGTAACCCCCCGGAGCTCTATGGCTACACCTTC
TRBV4-1,TRBD1,TRBJ1-4,NA,CASTRGTGVRTLNEKLFF,TGCGCCAGCACCCGGGGGACAGGGGTACGAACTCTGAATGAAAAACTGTTTTTT
TRBV27,NA,TRBJ2-1,NA,CASGRGLLSYNEQFF,TGTGCCAGCGGGCGGGGACTTCTCTCCTACAATGAGCAGTTCTTC
TRBV6-5,NA,TRBJ1-4,NA,CASTRVPEGEKLFF,TGTGCCAGCACCAGGGTTCCCGAGGGAGAAAAACTGTTTTTT
TRBV11-1,TRBD1,TRBJ2-1,NA,CASRRHNPGQGASYNEQFF,TGTGCCAGCAGAAGACACAATCCGGGACAGGGGGCATCCTACAATGAGCAGTTCTTC
TRBV7-2,NA,TRBJ1-6,medium-sized,CASSLEQGPYNSPLHF,TGTGCCAGCAGCTTAGAACAGGGACCCTATAATTCACCCCTCCACTTT
TRBV13,NA,TRBJ2-7,few,CAQWDEQYF,TGTGCCCAGTGGGACGAGCAGTACTTC
TRBV29-1,NA,TRBJ2-2,NA,CSVRARGTGELFF,TGCAGCGTAAGAGCCAGAGGGACCGGGGAGCTGTTTTTT
TRBV7-2,TRBD2,TRBJ2-1,NA,CASSYLLAGYNEQFF,TGTGCCAGCAGCTACCTACTAGCGGGCTACAATGAGCAGTTCTTC
TRBV28,NA,TRBJ2-7,NA,CASSFGLTGKYEQYF,TGTGCCAGCAGTTTTGGTTTAACAGGGAAGTACGAGCAGTACTTC
TRBV7-9,NA,TRBJ2-7,NA,CASSLGLASYEQYF,TGTGCCAGCAGCTTAGGGCTGGCCTCCTACGAGCAGTACTTC
TRBV5-5,NA,TRBJ2-7,NA,CASSFAVGPYEQYF,TGTGCCAGCAGCTTCGCGGTGGGACCTTACGAGCAGTACTTC
TRBV5-1,NA,TRBJ2-7,once,CASSLSGKGPSYEQYF,TGCGCCAGCAGCTTATCTGGGAAAGGTCCCTCCTACGAGCAGTACTTC
TRBV27,NA,TRBJ2-7,once,CASSLNRDIHYEQYF,TGTGCCAGCAGTTTAAACCGGGACATACACTACGAGCAGTACTTC
TRBV6-1,TRBD1,TRBJ1-5,NA,CASSGQGLGQPQHF,TGTGCCAGCAGTGGACAGGGGCTCGGTCAGCCCCAGCATTTT
TRBV19,NA,TRBJ2-7,few,CASSPRQRGPTYEQYF,TGTGCCAGTAGTCCCAGACAACGGGGACCAACCTACGAGCAGTACTTC
TRBV2,NA,TRBJ1-1,once,CASTLGGGGTEAFF,TGTGCCAGCACACTAGGGGGGGGAGGTACTGAAGCTTTCTTT
TRBV7-3,TRBD2,TRBJ2-1,NA,CASSLKLAGGEQFF,TGTGCCAGCAGCTTAAAACTAGCGGGGGGTGAGCAGTTCTTC
TRBV10-3,NA,TRBJ2-2,NA,CAISESRPGELFF,TGTGCCATCAGTGAGTCTCGGCCCGGGGAGCTGTTTTTT
TRBV2,NA,TRBJ2-1,NA,CASRWNYNEQFF,TGTGCCAGCAGATGGAACTACAATGAGCAGTTCTTC
TRBV2,TRBD1,TRBJ1-5,NA,CASGGGGGQPQHF,TGTGCCAGCGGTGGAGGGGGCGGTCAGCCCCAGCATTTT
TRBV29-1,NA,TRBJ2-4,NA,CSVEEYGLAKNIQYF,TGCAGCGTTGAGGAATACGGTCTAGCCAAAAACATTCAGTACTTC
TRBV18,NA,TRBJ2-2,NA,CASSLYLEGKAGELFF,TGTGCCAGCTCTCTATACCTAGAAGGGAAGGCCGGGGAGCTGTTTTTT
TRBV7-6,NA,TRBJ2-1,NA,CASSLPGGVYNEQFF,TGTGCCAGCAGCCTCCCCGGGGGAGTCTACAATGAGCAGTTCTTC
TRBV5-1,TRBD2,TRBJ2-5,NA,CASSPGRGGQETQYF,TGCGCCAGCAGCCCGGGGAGGGGAGGCCAAGAGACCCAGTACTTC
TRBV7-7,TRBD1,TRBJ2-6,NA,CASSPVAGGHSGANVLTF,TGTGCTAGCAGCCCGGTGGCAGGGGGACACTCTGGGGCCAACGTCCTGACTTTC
TRBV7-9,NA,TRBJ2-7,NA,CASSSQSRGLYEQYF,TGTGCCAGCAGCTCTCAGTCAAGAGGCCTGTACGAGCAGTACTTC
TRBV6-6,TRBD1,TRBJ1-5,NA,CASSLDGQGQPQHF,TGTGCCAGCAGCCTTGATGGACAGGGACAGCCCCAGCATTTT
TRBV30,NA,TRBJ1-4,NA,CAWSVFATNEKLFF,TGTGCCTGGAGTGTATTTGCAACTAATGAAAAACTGTTTTTT
TRBV27,TRBD1,TRBJ1-3,NA,CASSKGGGARGSGNTIYF,TGTGCCAGCAGTAAAGGGGGCGGGGCGCGTGGCTCTGGAAACACCATATATTTT
TRBV7-9,TRBD2,TRBJ2-1,NA,CASSLLAGLYNEQFF,TGTGCCAGCAGCTTGCTAGCGGGGTTATACAATGAGCAGTTCTTC